This passage covers 27 T cell receptor beta chains from one sample sequenced in a study of T cell repertoires in cytomegalovirus infection. TCRdb analysed the reads with MiXCR anew, one entry per CDR3 protein. Of roughly 860,000 distinct CDR3 sequences in the sample, about 33% were seen once. For these TCRs, the target antigens are not known. The sample was cultured CD8+ T cells from PBMCs, taken from culture after CMV antigen stimulation. All receptors derive from a human donor in good health (CMV status not recorded). Some clones in this sample may be carry-over from other donors' samples.

A few counts support this clonotype. This rearrangement joins TRBV19 to TRBJ1-2; no clear D. The V gene's germline CDR1 is LNHDA and CDR2 SQIVND (reference sequence). CDR3 length equals 13 residues. V was pared by 3 bases and J by 7 bases, with 12 bases between. The CDR3 DNA reads as TGTGCCAGTAGTATCTGGCCGCTTGGTGGCTACACCTTC. It encodes CASSIWPLGGYTF.

The chain uses TRBV27 and TRBJ1-6; the match to TRBD1 covers 7 bases. Germline V gene data show CDR1 as MNHEY and CDR2 as SMNVEV (reference sequence). The CDR3 covers 15 residues. J was trimmed by 9 bases and V by 2 bases; bases with no gene match: 7. This CDR3 reads CASSLAGGRGSPLHF. Here the CDR3 DNA reads TGTGCCAGCAGTTTAGCAGGGGGTAGGGGTTCACCCCTCCACTTT.

This clonotype occurred a few times. The V and J genes are TRBV27 and TRBJ1-5; D not certain. CDR1 MNHEY and CDR2 SMNVEV come from the germline V gene (reference sequence). The CDR3 is 15 residues long. Between the trimmed V and J ends, which lost 4 bases and 3 bases, there was a span of 13 bases. The chain's CDR3 is CASSSSGANNQPQHF. Written as DNA, the CDR3 is TGTGCCAGCAGTTCATCAGGTGCAAACAATCAGCCCCAGCATTTT.

This chain links TRBV6-5 with TRBJ2-3, with D possibly called TRBD1 or TRBD2 (6 bases each). Germline-derived CDR1 and CDR2 are MNHEY and SVGAGI. The CDR3 contains 16 residues. V was trimmed by 0 bases and J by 3 bases, leaving 13 bases between them. The CDR3 nucleotides read TGTGCCAGCAGTTACTCTCCGGGGGCCGGAACAGATACGCAGTATTTT. This gives the protein CASSYSPGAGTDTQYF.

The rearrangement joins TRBV6-5 to TRBJ1-2; no clear D. Trimming removed 0 bases from V and 7 bases from J, with 12 bases in between. CDR1 and CDR2 (germline): MNHEY, SVGAGI. CDR3 length: 14 residues. The CDR3 region has the DNA TGTGCCAGCAGTTACTCGTTTCAGAAAACTGGCTACACCTTC. Amino acid sequence: CASSYSFQKTGYTF.

In its sample, this clonotype was seen many times. This rearrangement joins TRBV7-2 to TRBJ2-7; 8 bases match TRBD2. Germline CDR1 SGHTA, CDR2 FQGNSA. The CDR3 sequence is 15 residues long. The V segment lost 2 bases and the J segment 4 bases; nucleotides outside the gene matches: 7. The CDR3 nucleotides are TGTGCCAGCAGCTTAAGTCTAGCGGGCCGATACGAGCAGTACGTC. Translation: CASSLSLAGRYEQYV.

The rearrangement uses TRBV12-3 or TRBV12-4 and TRBJ1-5; TRBD1 agrees at 9 bases. V shed 3 bases and J 3 bases; nucleotides not matched to a gene: 12. This CDR3 spans 18 amino acids. CDR3 bases: TGTGCCAGCAGTTTCTGGACAGGGGCTACGAGGGCCAATCAGCCCCAGCATTTT. This gives the protein CASSFWTGATRANQPQHF.

This clonotype was seen a handful of times. The V gene is TRBV5-1, the J gene TRBJ1-2, with unresolved D. CDR3 length: 15 residues. In germline, CDR1 is SGHRS, CDR2 YFSETQ. Trimming cost V 0 bases and J 6 bases, with 15 bases left between them. The CDR3 region is CASSLGSDTINGYTF. CDR3 nucleotide sequence: TGCGCCAGCAGCTTGGGGTCCGACACCATTAATGGCTACACCTTC.

J is TRBJ2-1 and V is TRBV15; D gene uncertain. This CDR3 has 15 residues. CDR1 LNHNV and CDR2 YYDKDF come from the germline V gene (reference sequence). V lost 5 bases, J lost 2 bases, and 13 bases lay in between. CDR3 in amino acids: CATSPFSGPYNEQFF. CDR3 DNA sequence: TGTGCCACCAGCCCATTTTCGGGTCCCTACAATGAGCAGTTCTTC.

CDR3 protein: CASSQWRAGRSLDTGELFF. CDR3 coding DNA: TGTGCCAGCAGCCAATGGAGGGCAGGGAGATCCCTCGACACCGGGGAGCTGTTTTTT. The V call is TRBV7-8, the J call TRBJ2-2, with D tentatively TRBD2 (6 bases). CDR3 length: 19 residues. Looked up from germline, CDR1 is SGHVS and CDR2 is FQNEAQ. Trimming shortened V by 5 bases and J by 3 bases, and 25 bases separated the two germline ends.

This chain joins TRBV19 and TRBJ1-2; 7 positions match TRBD1. The V and J ends lost 7 bases and 6 bases, in that order; junction bases with no gene match: 2. The CDR3 is 11 residues long. The germline CDR1 and CDR2 sequences are LNHDA and SQIVND (reference sequence). The chain's CDR3 is CASTGGHGYTF. The CDR3 nucleotides read TGTGCCAGTACAGGGGGGCATGGCTACACCTTC.

This clonotype was seen a handful of times. The rearrangement uses TRBV27 and TRBJ1-1; D unclear. Germline V gene data show CDR1 as MNHEY and CDR2 as SMNVEV (reference sequence). CDR3 length: 15 residues. V lost 0 bases and J 1 base, leaving 9 bases between the germline ends. CDR3: CASSLSAIGNTEAFF. In DNA form, the CDR3 reads TGTGCCAGCAGTTTATCGGCCATTGGGAACACTGAAGCTTTCTTT.

This clonotype appeared a single time. Being one base from a much bigger clone, this may be a read error. The genes are TRBV11-2 and TRBJ2-5; D is unclear. Germline V gene sequence: CDR1 SGHAT, CDR2 FQNNGV. The CDR3 has 13 amino acids. Deletions cut 3 bases from V and 1 base from J, with 6 bases between. CDR3 protein: CASSFRTQETQYF. In DNA, the CDR3 is TGTGCCAGCAGCTTCAGGACCCAAGAGACCCAGTACTTC.

V gene TRBV6-2 or TRBV6-3 combines with J gene TRBJ2-6; D perhaps matches TRBD1 (5 bases). The germline V and J ends were trimmed by 1 base and 4 bases, with 17 bases remaining between them. The germline V gene has CDR1 MNHEY and CDR2 SVGEGT. The CDR3 is 18 amino acids. This CDR3 reads CASSYFTGLNSGANVLTF. The CDR3 DNA follows: TGTGCCAGCAGTTACTTTACAGGTTTGAACTCAGGGGCCAACGTCCTGACTTTC.

CDR3 amino acids: CASSMDRDGQYF. The CDR3, as DNA: TGTGCCAGCAGTATGGACAGGGATGGGCAGTACTTC. The chain employs TRBV11-2 and TRBJ2-7; 8 bases agree with TRBD1. J gave up 9 bases and V 6 bases, and 7 bases lay outside the gene matches. The CDR3 is made up of 12 amino acids. Germline V gene lookup returns CDR1 SGHAT and CDR2 FQNNGV.

The rearrangement joins TRBV7-6 to TRBJ2-3; D may be TRBD1 (5 bases). Germline V CDR1 and CDR2: SGHVS, FNYEAQ. Trimming stripped 1 base from V and 2 bases from J, with 13 bases between. The CDR3 runs to 16 residues. The DNA for the CDR3 is TGTGCCAGCAGCTTAGAGCCAGGGCCTTCCACAGATACGCAGTATTTT. Its protein product is CASSLEPGPSTDTQYF. The entire variable domain, with the rest obtained from reference TRBV7-6 and TRBJ2-3, is as follows: GAGVSQSPRYKVTKRGQDVALRCDPISGHVSLYWYRQALGQGPEFLTYFNYEAQQDKSGLPNDRFSAERPEGSISTLTIQRTEQRDSAMYRCASSLEPGPSTDTQYFGPGTRLTVL.

This clonotype was detected once. The rearrangement links TRBV2 to TRBJ2-4; 8 bases agree with TRBD1. The CDR3 has 15 amino acids. V shed 5 bases and J 1 base; nucleotides not matched to a gene: 4. The germline gives CDR1 SNHLY, CDR2 FYNNEI. CDR3 residues: CASSRTGMAKNIQYF. As DNA, the CDR3 is TGTGCCAGCAGTCGGACAGGGATGGCCAAAAACATTCAGTACTTC.

The chain employs TRBV19 and TRBJ2-1, with D perhaps TRBD2 (5 bases). This CDR3 has 12 residues. Germline lookup yields CDR1 LNHDA and CDR2 SQIVND (reference sequence). V lost 4 bases to trimming and J lost 10 bases, with 11 bases between them. The CDR3 sequence is CASSTVRGEQFF. Here the CDR3 DNA reads TGTGCCAGTAGTACTGTCCGGGGAGAGCAGTTCTTC.

Remarks on this clonotype: Just one base apart from a much larger clone, this may be a read error. Here the CDR3 reads CVSSLAEGTGTEAFF. The CDR3 nucleotides are TGTGTCAGCAGCTTAGCCGAAGGGACAGGCACTGAAGCTTTCTTT. This chain links TRBV7-2 with TRBJ1-1; 8 bases are a match to TRBD1. The germline CDR1 and CDR2 sequences are SGHTA and FQGNSA. The CDR3 length is 15 residues.

This clonotype has at least ten counts. The rearrangement uses TRBV12-3 or TRBV12-4 and TRBJ1-1; D unclear. CDR3 length equals 10 residues. Trimming left V 11 bases short and J 6 bases short, with 10 bases between. This CDR3 is CADSAPEAFF. The CDR3 DNA reads as TGTGCCGATTCCGCCCCTGAAGCTTTCTTT.

There are many counts of this clonotype. This rearrangement joins TRBV6-5 to TRBJ2-6; D assignment may be TRBD1 or TRBD2 (5 bases each). Trimming removed 4 bases at V and 2 bases at J, with 12 bases between. This CDR3 has 16 residues. CDR1 MNHEY and CDR2 SVGAGI come from the germline V gene. The CDR3 protein is CASSSYLGAGANVLTF. The CDR3 nucleotides are TGTGCCAGCAGTTCCTACTTGGGGGCTGGGGCCAACGTCCTGACTTTC.

The gene calls are TRBV19 and TRBJ1-5, with 10 bases fitting TRBD1. CDR1 and CDR2 from the germline V gene are LNHDA and SQIVND (reference sequence). Germline trimming cut 1 base from V and 2 bases from J; bases unmatched to any gene: 23. There are 23 residues in the CDR3. The CDR3 region has the DNA TGTGCCAGTAGTATAGTATTGTCGGGGGTGGGACAGGGGTGGGCCGGGGGCAATCAGCCCCAGCATTTT. Encoded protein: CASSIVLSGVGQGWAGGNQPQHF. The full variable domain, its missing parts supplied by reference TRBV19 and TRBJ1-5, is DGGITQSPKYLFRKEGQNVTLSCEQNLNHDAMYWYRQDPGQGLRLIYYSQIVNDFQKGDIAEGYSVSREKKESFPLTVTSAQKNPTAFYLCASSIVLSGVGQGWAGGNQPQHFGDGTRLSIL.

The CDR3 nucleotides read TGTGCCAGCAGCGAGACAGGGGGACCGGATCAGCCCCAGCATTTT. Translation: CASSETGGPDQPQHF. The chain carries TRBV9 and TRBJ1-5; 9 positions agree with TRBD1. The CDR3 is made up of 15 amino acids. V trimming: 3 bases; J trimming: 5 bases; junction bases outside the gene matches: 6. The V gene's germline CDR1 is SGDLS and CDR2 YYNGEE. The full variable domain, completed using reference TRBV9 and TRBJ1-5, is DSGVTQTPKHLITATGQRVTLRCSPRSGDLSVYWYQQSLDQGLQFLIQYYNGEERAKGNILERFSAQQFPDLHSELNLSSLELGDSALYFCASSETGGPDQPQHFGDGTRLSIL.

The rearrangement links TRBV4-1 to TRBJ2-2, with a tentative D call TRBD2 (6 bases). Germline-derived CDR1 and CDR2 are MGHRA and YSYEKL. This CDR3 is built from 13 residues. V was pared by 7 bases and J by 2 bases, with 8 bases between. CDR3 in DNA: TGCGCCAGCACGCGGGAAAACACCGGGGAGCTGTTTTTT. Its protein product is CASTRENTGELFF.

V usage is TRBV27 and J usage is TRBJ1-6; D is possibly TRBD1 (5 bases). V was cut by 2 bases and J by 7 bases, with 15 bases left in between. Germline CDR1 is MNHEY and CDR2 is SMNVEV (reference sequence). The CDR3 is 16 residues long. The chain's CDR3 is CASSLAGTPINSPLHF. DNA of the CDR3: TGTGCCAGCAGTTTAGCCGGGACTCCCATAAATTCACCCCTCCACTTT.

The table lists this clonotype with a few counts. The rearrangement uses TRBV10-3 and TRBJ1-2; 8 nucleotides line up with TRBD1. This CDR3 contains 13 residues. Germline CDR1 ENHRY, CDR2 SYGVKD. The ends lost 6 bases at V and 8 bases at J; junction bases unmatched: 8. The CDR3 sequence: CAISKTGVDGYTF. CDR3 DNA: TGTGCCATCAGCAAGACAGGGGTGGACGGCTACACCTTC.

This clonotype came up a few times. The V call is TRBV7-9, the J call TRBJ2-1, with 12 bases that match TRBD2. CDR3 length: 17 amino acids. With V trimmed by 5 bases and J by 9 bases, 14 bases remained unmatched. The germline CDR1 and CDR2 sequences are SEHNR and FQNEAQ (reference sequence). The CDR3: CASSPYGLAGTLFEQFF. In DNA, the CDR3 is TGTGCCAGCAGCCCATACGGACTAGCGGGGACCCTTTTTGAGCAGTTCTTC.